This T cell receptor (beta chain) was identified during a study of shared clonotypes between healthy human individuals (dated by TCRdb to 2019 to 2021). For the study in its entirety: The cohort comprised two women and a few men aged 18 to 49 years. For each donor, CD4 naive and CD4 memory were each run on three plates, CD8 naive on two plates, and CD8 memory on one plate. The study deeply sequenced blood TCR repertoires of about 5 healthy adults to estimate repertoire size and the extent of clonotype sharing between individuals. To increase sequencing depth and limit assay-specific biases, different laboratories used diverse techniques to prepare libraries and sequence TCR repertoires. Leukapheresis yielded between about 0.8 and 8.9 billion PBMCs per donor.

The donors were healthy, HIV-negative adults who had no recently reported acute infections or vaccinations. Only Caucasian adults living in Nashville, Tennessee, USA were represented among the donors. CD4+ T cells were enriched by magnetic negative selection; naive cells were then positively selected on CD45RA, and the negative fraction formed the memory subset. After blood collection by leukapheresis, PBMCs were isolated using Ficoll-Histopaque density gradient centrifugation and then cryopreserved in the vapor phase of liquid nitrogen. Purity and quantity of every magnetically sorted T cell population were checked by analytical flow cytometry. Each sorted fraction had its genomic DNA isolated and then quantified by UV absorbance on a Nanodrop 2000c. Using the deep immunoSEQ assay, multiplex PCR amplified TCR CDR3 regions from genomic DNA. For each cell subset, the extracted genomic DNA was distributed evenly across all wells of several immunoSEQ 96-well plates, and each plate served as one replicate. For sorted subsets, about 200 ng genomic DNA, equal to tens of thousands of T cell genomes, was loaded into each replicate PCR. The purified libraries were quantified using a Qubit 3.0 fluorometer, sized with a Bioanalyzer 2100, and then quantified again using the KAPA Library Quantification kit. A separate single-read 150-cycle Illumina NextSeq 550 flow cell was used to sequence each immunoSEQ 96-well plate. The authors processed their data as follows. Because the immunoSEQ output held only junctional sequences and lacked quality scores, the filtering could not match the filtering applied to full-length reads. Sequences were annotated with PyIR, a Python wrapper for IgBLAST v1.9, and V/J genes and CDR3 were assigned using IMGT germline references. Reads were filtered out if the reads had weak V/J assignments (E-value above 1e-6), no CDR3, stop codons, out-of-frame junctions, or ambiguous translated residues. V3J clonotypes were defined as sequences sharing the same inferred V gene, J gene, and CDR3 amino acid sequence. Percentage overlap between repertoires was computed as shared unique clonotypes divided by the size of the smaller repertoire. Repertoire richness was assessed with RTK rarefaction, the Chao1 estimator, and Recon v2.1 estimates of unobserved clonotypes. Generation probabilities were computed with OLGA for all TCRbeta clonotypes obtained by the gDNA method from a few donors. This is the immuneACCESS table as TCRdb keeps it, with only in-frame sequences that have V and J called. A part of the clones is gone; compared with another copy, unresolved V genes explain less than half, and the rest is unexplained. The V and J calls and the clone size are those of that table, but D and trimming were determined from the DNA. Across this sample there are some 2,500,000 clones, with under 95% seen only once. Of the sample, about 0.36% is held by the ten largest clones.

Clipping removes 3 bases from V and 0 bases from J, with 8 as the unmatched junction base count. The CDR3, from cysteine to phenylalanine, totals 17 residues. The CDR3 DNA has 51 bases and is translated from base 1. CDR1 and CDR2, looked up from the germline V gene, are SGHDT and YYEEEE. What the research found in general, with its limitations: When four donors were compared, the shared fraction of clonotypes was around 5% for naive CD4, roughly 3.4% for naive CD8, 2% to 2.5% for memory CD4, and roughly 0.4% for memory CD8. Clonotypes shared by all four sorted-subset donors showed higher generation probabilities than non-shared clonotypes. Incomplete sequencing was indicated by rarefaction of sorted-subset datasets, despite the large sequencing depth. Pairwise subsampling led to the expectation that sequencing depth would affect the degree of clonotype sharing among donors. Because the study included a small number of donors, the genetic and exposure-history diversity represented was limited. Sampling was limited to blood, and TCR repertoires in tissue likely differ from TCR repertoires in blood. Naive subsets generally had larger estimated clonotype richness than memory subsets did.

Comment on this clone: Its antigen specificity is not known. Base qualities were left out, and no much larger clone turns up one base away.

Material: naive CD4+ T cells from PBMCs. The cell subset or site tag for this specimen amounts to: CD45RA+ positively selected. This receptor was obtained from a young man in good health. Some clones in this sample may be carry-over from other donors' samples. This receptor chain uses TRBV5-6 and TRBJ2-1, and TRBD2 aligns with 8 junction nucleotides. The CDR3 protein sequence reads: CASSSLLADRSYNEQFF. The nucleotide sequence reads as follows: TGTGCCAGCAGCTCCTTACTAGCGGACCGCTCCTACAATGAGCAGTTCTTC.